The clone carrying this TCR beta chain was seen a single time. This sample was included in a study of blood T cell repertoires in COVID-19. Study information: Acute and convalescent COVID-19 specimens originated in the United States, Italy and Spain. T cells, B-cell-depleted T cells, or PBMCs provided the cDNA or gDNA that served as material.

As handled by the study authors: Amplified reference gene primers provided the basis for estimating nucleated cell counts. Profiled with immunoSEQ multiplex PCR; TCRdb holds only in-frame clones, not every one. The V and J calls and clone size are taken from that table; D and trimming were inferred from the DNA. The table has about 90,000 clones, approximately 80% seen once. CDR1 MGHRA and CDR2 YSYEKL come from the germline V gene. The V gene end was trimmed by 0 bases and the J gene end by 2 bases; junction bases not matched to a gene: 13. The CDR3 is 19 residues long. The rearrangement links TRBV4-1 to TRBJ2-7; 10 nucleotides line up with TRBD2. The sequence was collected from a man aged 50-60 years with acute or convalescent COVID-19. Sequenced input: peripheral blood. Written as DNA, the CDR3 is TGCGCCAGCAGCCAAGATCGGTTAGCGGGGGGTACCTCCACCTACGAGCAGTACTTC. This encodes CASSQDRLAGGTSTYEQYF.